This T cell receptor (beta chain) was retrieved from a study of cytomegalovirus exposure and HLA in healthy donors. The PCR had 60 Vbeta and 13 Jbeta primers. Assay: immunoSEQ multiplex PCR; the TCRdb copy retains only in-frame clones and omits some. This listing includes some 46,000 clones. The study's findings and limits: It was reported in a later analysis that an Asian-associated ancestry cluster showed fewer N-insertions than the roughly 620-donor mean. An analysis that was carried out later associated fewer than 20,000 TCR beta sequences with HLA alleles at 0.05 false discovery rate.

With V trimmed by 5 bases and J by 5 bases, 12 bases remained unmatched. The CDR3 sequence is 15 residues long. Germline lookup yields CDR1 SEHNR and CDR2 FQNEAQ (reference sequence). Comments on this clone: Its antigen is not known.

Source material: PBMCs. V usage is TRBV7-9 and J usage is TRBJ2-7; 7 bases align to TRBD1. The clonotype comes from a woman in her twenties or thirties in good health and CMV-seronegative. The CDR3 loop reads CASSISNRGGHEQYF. DNA of the CDR3: TGTGCCAGCAGCATTTCAAACAGGGGTGGACACGAGCAGTACTTC.